The entry below gives a single T cell receptor beta chain sequence along with its context. The antigen remains undetermined. Genomic DNA served as template for TCR beta VDJ and CDR3 profiling. TCRdb analysed the reads with MiXCR anew, one entry per CDR3 protein. The sample shows 250,000 to 350,000 distinct CDR3 sequences, 56% of them seen only once. The sample belongs to a study of CD8+CD57+ T cells in acquired aplastic anemia. Across the study: Sorted CD4+ and CD8+ cell DNA averaged roughly 3.2 ug. Study conclusions and caveats: Found in both controls and patients were some 30 CD8+ CDR3 sequences.

Trimming cost V 3 bases and J 2 bases, with 13 bases left between them. The CDR3 extends over 15 amino acids. The receptor's source is a human donor with severe aplastic anemia or a healthy control (not recorded which). The V call is TRBV12-3 or TRBV12-4, the J call TRBJ1-1; D is uncertain. Specimen: sorted CD4+, CD8+, or CD8+CD57+ T cells (not recorded which) from PBMCs. The CDR3, as DNA: TGTGCCAGCAGTTTGTCCGAATTGCTAAACACTGAAGCTTTCTTT. This gives the protein CASSLSELLNTEAFF.